Shown below are 19 T cell receptor beta chains from a single sample sequenced in a study of T cells in Graves' hyperthyroidism and ophthalmopathy. TCR beta CDR3 region amplification was performed from RNA transcripts. First-round RT-PCR with HTBI primers amplified the TCR CDR3 region. One entry per CDR3 protein, called by TCRdb with MiXCR from the multiplex PCR reads. In the table there are 370,000 or so distinct CDR3 sequences, roughly 14% of which are singletons. Material: blood. These receptors originate from a man younger than 40 with Graves' hyperthyroidism that later progressed to Graves' ophthalmopathy.

The genes are TRBV19 and TRBJ1-1, with D tentatively TRBD1 (5 bases). Germline CDR1 is LNHDA and CDR2 is SQIVND (reference sequence). The germline V and J ends were trimmed by 3 bases and 1 base, with 21 bases remaining between them. This CDR3 has 18 amino acids. The CDR3 coding sequence is TGTGCCAGTAGTATGCTCACCGGTCGAGGGAGGGGGAACACTGAAGCTTTCTTT. Protein sequence: CASSMLTGRGRGNTEAFF.

This clonotype was observed at least ten times. CDR3 in DNA: TGCAGCGTTGACAGGGGAGCCTACGAGCAGTACTTC. Translation gives CSVDRGAYEQYF. The chain has TRBV29-1 and TRBJ2-7, with a possible D match to TRBD1 (6 bases). The ends were cut back, 3 bases at V and 2 bases at J, with 8 bases in the middle. Germline CDR1 is SQVTM and CDR2 is ANQGSEA. This CDR3 is 12 amino acids long.

In its sample, this clonotype was seen many times. V gene TRBV30 combines with J gene TRBJ1-3; D gene ambiguous. V shed 0 bases and J shed 2 bases, with 5 bases lying between them. CDR3 length equals 13 residues. The germline gives CDR1 GTSNPN, CDR2 SVGIG (reference sequence). CDR3 loop: CAWSVLPGNTIYF. Written as DNA, the CDR3 is TGTGCCTGGAGTGTACTACCTGGAAACACCATATATTTT.

In its sample, this clonotype was seen many times. The V gene is TRBV6-1, the J gene TRBJ1-5, with 9 bases lining up with TRBD1. CDR3 length equals 19 residues. Germline CDR1 and CDR2: MNHNS and SASEGT. The trim removed 4 bases at V and 0 bases at J, leaving 13 bases unmatched. The CDR3 DNA reads TGTGCCAGCAGTGGGTTCGGGACAGGGTCCTCCCATAGCAATCAGCCCCAGCATTTT. This codes for CASSGFGTGSSHSNQPQHF.

CDR3 sequence reads: CASSFTGGVRVYGYTF. DNA for the CDR3: TGCGCCAGCAGCTTCACAGGGGGTGTTAGGGTCTATGGCTACACCTTC. V is TRBV5-1 and J is TRBJ1-2; TRBD1 aligns across 8 bases. This CDR3 region has 16 residues. With 2 bases clipped from V and 4 bases from J, the junction kept 10 bases outside the gene matches. Germline CDR1 reads SGHRS; CDR2 reads YFSETQ.

This clonotype has ten or more counts. The J gene is TRBJ2-5, the V gene TRBV6-1; 7 nucleotides align to TRBD2. Germline V gene sequence: CDR1 MNHNS, CDR2 SASEGT. This CDR3 has 15 amino acids. Trimming at V came to 6 bases and at J to 4 bases, leaving 11 bases not matched to a gene. CDR3 DNA sequence: TGTGCCAGCAGGGGGGGAGGGGTTGGTAGAGAGACCCAGTACTTC. Protein sequence: CASRGGGVGRETQYF.

The J gene is TRBJ2-7, the V gene TRBV28; TRBD1 matches at 8 bases. Germline V lookup: CDR1 MDHEN, CDR2 SYDVKM. This CDR3 region has 17 residues. V lost 2 bases, J lost 4 bases, and 13 bases stayed unmatched. The CDR3: CASSLTGGSLYGYEQYF. CDR3 nucleotide sequence: TGTGCCAGCAGTTTAACAGGGGGTTCTCTTTACGGGTACGAGCAGTACTTC.

In this sample, this clonotype turned up many times. The rearrangement joins TRBV24-1 to TRBJ1-5; no clear D. The length of the CDR3 is 13 residues. V gave up 5 bases and J gave up 10 bases, with 14 bases separating them. The germline V gene encodes CDR1 KGHDR and CDR2 SFDVKD. The CDR3 region is CATSAPQSGPQHF. The CDR3 bases are TGTGCCACCAGTGCACCACAGTCGGGACCCCAGCATTTT.

At least ten counts were recorded for this clonotype. This chain connects TRBV7-9 to TRBJ2-5; 7 nucleotides agree with TRBD1. The CDR3 is 16 amino acids. Losses at the gene ends were 4 bases for V and 2 bases for J; bases not matched to a gene: 10. The germline V gene encodes CDR1 SEHNR and CDR2 FQNEAQ (reference sequence). The DNA for the CDR3 is TGTGCCAGCAGCTCCCCTCCAGCAGGGGGTCAAGAGACCCAGTACTTC. Translation: CASSSPPAGGQETQYF.

There are a few counts of this clonotype. The gene calls are TRBV7-9 and TRBJ1-1; D gene unclear. CDR3 length equals 11 residues. With 1 base removed from V and 12 bases from J, the gap between germline ends came to 9 bases. CDR1 and CDR2 (germline): SEHNR, FQNEAQ (reference sequence). CDR3 in DNA: TGTGCCAGCAGCTTAGTTCCGCTTACTTTCTTT. Translating gives CASSLVPLTFF. The full variable domain, in which reference TRBV7-9 and TRBJ1-1 provide the parts outside the CDR3, is DTGVSQNPRHKITKRGQNVTFRCDPISEHNRLYWYRQTLGQGPEFLTYFQNEAQLEKSRLLSDRFSAERPKGSFSTLEIQRTEQGDSAMYLCASSLVPLTFFGQGTRLTVV.

Points on this clonotype: A much larger clone differs from this one at a single base, so this may be a read error. Because the CDR3 is missing its conserved closing phenylalanine or tryptophan, this is likely a read error. The rearrangement links TRBV28 to TRBJ1-5, with no clear D. V was pared by 1 base and J by 3 bases, with 7 bases between. The CDR3 length is 14 residues. Germline V CDR1 and CDR2: MDHEN, SYDVKM. In nucleotides, the CDR3 is TGTGCCAGCAGTTTATTTGCTATCAATCAGCCCCAGCATCTT. Translated, it gives CASSLFAINQPQHL.

J is TRBJ2-7 and V is TRBV5-8, with 7 bases that match TRBD1. Germline V lookup: CDR1 SGHTS, CDR2 YDEGEE. The junction had 10 bases not matched to a gene; V was cut back by 4 bases and J by 0 bases. The CDR3 spans 16 residues. CDR3: CASSGTVHDLSYEQYF. DNA for the CDR3: TGTGCCAGCAGCGGGACAGTCCACGACCTCTCCTACGAGCAGTACTTC.

This clonotype has only a few counts. The chain links TRBV12-5 to TRBJ1-1; D is unclear. Deletions cut 1 base from V and 7 bases from J, with 19 bases between. The CDR3 sequence is 16 residues long. The germline V gene encodes CDR1 LGHNT and CDR2 FRNRAP. CDR3 in amino acids: CASGLGYYDGRIEAFF. The CDR3, as DNA: TGTGCTAGTGGTTTGGGATATTATGACGGGAGAATTGAAGCTTTCTTT.

This clonotype occurred many times. The chain uses TRBV3-1 and TRBJ2-3, with 11 bases that match TRBD2. The germline CDR1 and CDR2 sequences are LGHDT and YNNKEL (reference sequence). The CDR3 is 15 amino acids. The V and J ends lost 4 bases and 6 bases, in that order; junction bases with no gene match: 6. CDR3 sequence reads: CASSLAGGWRDTQYF. The CDR3 DNA is TGTGCCAGCAGCCTAGCGGGGGGGTGGAGGGATACGCAGTATTTT.

The table lists this clonotype with many counts. This chain links TRBV11-3 with TRBJ2-7; 7 bases line up with TRBD2. Germline V lookup: CDR1 SGHNT, CDR2 YENEEA. J lost 3 bases, V lost 1 base, and 12 bases had no gene match. The CDR3 contains 17 residues. CDR3 nucleotides: TGTGCCAGCAGCTTAGGGGTAGGGCGGGGGTCTGACTACGAGCAGTACTTC. Protein: CASSLGVGRGSDYEQYF.

This clonotype appeared a few times. This chain connects TRBV7-2 to TRBJ1-1; a weak D match, TRBD1 (6 bases). The V end lost 7 bases, the J end lost 3 bases, and 18 bases lay between the germline ends. The CDR3 length is 15 residues. CDR1 is SGHTA, CDR2 FQGNSA, per germline. CDR3 residues: CASTKGPGAYTEAFF. DNA of the CDR3: TGTGCCAGCACAAAGGGGCCGGGGGCCTACACTGAAGCTTTCTTT.

This clonotype was picked up a small number of times. This rearrangement joins TRBV13 to TRBJ2-1; weak D call: TRBD1 (5 bases). Between the trimmed V and J ends, which lost 7 bases and 3 bases, there was a span of 16 bases. Germline lookup yields CDR1 PRHDT and CDR2 FYEKMQ (reference sequence). This CDR3 has 15 residues. CDR3 protein: CASTVGRGSYNEQFF. As DNA, the CDR3 is TGTGCCAGCACCGTGGGTAGGGGCAGCTACAATGAGCAGTTCTTC. The variable domain in full, completed from reference TRBV13 and TRBJ2-1, reads AAGVIQSPRHLIKEKRETATLKCYPIPRHDTVYWYQQGPGQDPQFLISFYEKMQSDKGSIPDRFSAQQFSDYHSELNMSSLELGDSALYFCASTVGRGSYNEQFFGPGTRLTVL.

This clonotype showed up many times. V is TRBV5-8 and J is TRBJ1-2; tentative D call: TRBD1 (5 bases). The V and J ends lost 0 bases and 2 bases respectively, with 8 bases between them. Looked up from germline, CDR1 is SGHTS and CDR2 is YDEGEE. This CDR3 contains 14 residues. The CDR3 DNA sequence: TGTGCCAGCAGCTTGGGGGACGGCAACTATGGCTACACCTTC. Translated, it gives CASSLGDGNYGYTF.

At least ten counts were recorded for this clonotype. V and J are TRBV10-1 and TRBJ1-2; D remains ambiguous. With 4 bases removed from V and 1 base from J, the gap between germline ends came to 13 bases. Per germline, CDR1 WNHNN and CDR2 SYGVQD (reference sequence). This CDR3 is 15 amino acids long. In nucleotides, the CDR3 is TGCGCCAGCAGTGTCAATCGAGGGATTAACTATGGCTACACCTTC. This encodes CASSVNRGINYGYTF.